The source of this TCR beta chain is a study of T cell responses to AZD1222 COVID-19 vaccine. Worth noting for this clone: The antigen is not known.

Notes on the study in general: Sampling that yielded the repertoires occurred only after the peak T cell response.

Profiled with immunoSEQ multiplex PCR; TCRdb holds only in-frame clones, not every one. The sample yields 150,000 or so clones, roughly nine tenths seen once. The germline gives CDR1 MNHEY, CDR2 SVGEGT. This CDR3 region has 12 residues. V shed 4 bases and J shed 6 bases, with 10 bases lying between them. V and J are TRBV6-2 or TRBV6-3 and TRBJ2-7, with D perhaps TRBD1 (6 bases). The clonotype comes from an adult in good health. The starting material was peripheral blood, obtained on day 0 of MenACWY control vaccination. This CDR3 reads CASSSQGTEQYF. The CDR3, as DNA: TGTGCCAGCAGTTCCCAGGGGACCGAGCAGTACTTC.